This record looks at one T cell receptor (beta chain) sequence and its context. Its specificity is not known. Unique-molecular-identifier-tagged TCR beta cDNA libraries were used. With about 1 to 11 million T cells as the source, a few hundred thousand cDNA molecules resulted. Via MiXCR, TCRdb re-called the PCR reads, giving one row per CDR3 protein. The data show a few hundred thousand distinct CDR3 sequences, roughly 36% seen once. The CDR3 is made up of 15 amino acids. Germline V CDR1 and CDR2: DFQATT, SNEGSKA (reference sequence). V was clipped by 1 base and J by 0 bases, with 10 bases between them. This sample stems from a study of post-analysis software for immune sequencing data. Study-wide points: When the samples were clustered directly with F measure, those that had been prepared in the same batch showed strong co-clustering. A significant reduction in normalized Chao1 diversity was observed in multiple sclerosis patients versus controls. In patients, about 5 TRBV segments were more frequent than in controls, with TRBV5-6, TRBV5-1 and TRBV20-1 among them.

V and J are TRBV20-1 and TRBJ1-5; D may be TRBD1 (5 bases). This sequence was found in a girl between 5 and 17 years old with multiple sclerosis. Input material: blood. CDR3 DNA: TGCAGTGCTAGAGTACCAGGGTATAGCAATCAGCCCCAGCATTTT. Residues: CSARVPGYSNQPQHF.